This TCR beta chain is from a study of human T cells and chemical hapten exposure. This clonotype occurred many times. Indicated time point: patch test 1, 2 weeks after DPC sensitization. Stated treatment: therapeutic diphenylcyclopropenone sensitization with weekly scalp DPC. Per germline, CDR1 DFQATT and CDR2 SNEGSKA (reference sequence). The CDR3 has 13 residues. The V gene end was trimmed by 6 bases and the J gene end by 0 bases; junction bases not matched to a gene: 5. TCRdb ran MiXCR on the RACE reads and lists one entry per CDR3 protein. The sample holds 150,000 to 200,000 distinct CDR3 sequences, roughly 14% seen once.

Sample: whole blood, taken in connection with sensitization to the hapten diphenylcyclopropenone (DPC). The receptor was derived from a woman in her twenties or thirties with alopecia areata. Some clones in this sample may be carry-over from other donors' samples. The rearrangement links TRBV20-1 to TRBJ2-7; 7 nucleotides match TRBD1. The CDR3 spells CSARQGFSYEQYF. The CDR3 bases are TGCAGTGCGAGACAGGGATTCTCCTACGAGCAGTACTTC.